Listed below are T cell receptor beta chains from one sample, sequenced in a study of Ad26.COV2.S vaccination and SARS-CoV-2 variants. TCRdb's copy holds only in-frame clones and misses some; the assay was immunoSEQ multiplex PCR. The sample holds about 680,000 clones, around 92% seen once. Here the sequenced sample was peripheral blood, taken in a trial of Ad26.COV2.S vaccine versus placebo. The receptors come from a person between 18 and 65 years old who received the Ad26.COV2.S COVID-19 vaccine or a placebo. The CDR3 runs from the conserved cysteine through the conserved F or W. The D gene is left open where the match is weak. Where a row states a size, it is once, few, many or the class of an expanded clone; other rows omit it.

D	size	V	J	DNA	CDR3
TRBD2	-	TRBV2	TRBJ2-3	TGTGCCAGCATGGATCTTAGCGGGAGCGGCACAGATACGCAGTATTTT	CASMDLSGSGTDTQYF
-	-	TRBV30	TRBJ2-1	TGTGCCTGGAGTGTACCCTCTTATAGGCAGTTCTTC	CAWSVPSYRQFF
TRBD2	-	TRBV19	TRBJ2-1	TGTGCCAGTAGTACCGGGACTAGCGGGTACAATGAGCAGTTCTTC	CASSTGTSGYNEQFF
-	-	TRBV5-1	TRBJ1-6	TGCGCCAGCAGCTTGGAATGGGGCAGGGGCTCACCCCTCCACTTT	CASSLEWGRGSPLHF
-	-	TRBV4-3	TRBJ2-3	TGCGCCAGCAGCCAAGATGGGGACAGCACAGATACGCAGTATTTT	CASSQDGDSTDTQYF
TRBD2	-	TRBV11-3	TRBJ2-1	TGTGCCAGCAGCTTAGGGACTAGCGGGATTCACTCGTACAATGAGCAGTTCTTC	CASSLGTSGIHSYNEQFF
-	-	TRBV10-3	TRBJ1-1	TGTGCCATCAGTGACCCTAGGGGGGGCAGGGACACTGAAGCTTTCTTT	CAISDPRGGRDTEAFF
-	-	TRBV5-1	TRBJ2-3	TGCGCCAGCAGCTCCTACCGCCAACCTTTACTTATATCTAGCACAGATACGCAGTATTTT	CASSSYRQPLLISSTDTQYF
TRBD1	-	TRBV6-5	TRBJ2-7	TGTGCCAGCAGTTACTCGGGACAGGGAGGTCCCGAGCAGTACTTC	CASSYSGQGGPEQYF
-	once	TRBV19	TRBJ1-1	TGTGCCAGTAGTATAGGGTTGGGCACTGAAGCTTTCTTT	CASSIGLGTEAFF
TRBD2	once	TRBV5-6	TRBJ2-7	TGTGCCAGCAGCCCCCGGGGAGGGGACTCCTACGAGCAGTACTTC	CASSPRGGDSYEQYF
-	-	TRBV10-3	TRBJ2-1	TGTGCCATCAGTGATGGGGGGAGGAGGAATGAGCAGTTCTTC	CAISDGGRRNEQFF
TRBD2	-	TRBV7-2	TRBJ2-1	TGTGCCAGCAGCGCGATGAGCGGGAGTTTTACGGAGCAGTTCTTC	CASSAMSGSFTEQFF
TRBD2	-	TRBV30	TRBJ2-6	TGTGCCTGGAGTGCAGCGGGGGGCTCTGGGGCCAACGTCCTGACTTTC	CAWSAAGGSGANVLTF
TRBD1	-	TRBV5-6	TRBJ1-4	TGTGCCAGCAGCGAAAGGACAGGGGGCTTAGTCGCTAATGAAAAACTGTTTTTT	CASSERTGGLVANEKLFF
TRBD1	-	TRBV18	TRBJ1-2	TGTGCCAGCTCACCGATGGAGGGGGCTACGGGCTACACCTTC	CASSPMEGATGYTF
TRBD1	-	TRBV6-2/TRBV6-3	TRBJ2-5	TGTGCCAGCAGCCGGGACAGGGTAGAGACCCAGTACTTC	CASSRDRVETQYF
-	-	TRBV4-1	TRBJ2-6	TGCGCCAGCAGCCATATAGGGGTCTCTGGGGCCAACGTCCTGACTTTC	CASSHIGVSGANVLTF
TRBD1	-	TRBV28	TRBJ2-2	TGTGCCAGTCCCCCTTCCGGGACAGGATACTCGAACACCGGGGAGCTGTTTTTT	CASPPSGTGYSNTGELFF
-	-	TRBV11-2	TRBJ1-5	TGTGCCAGCAGCTTAAGGGTGGATCAGCCCCAGCATTTT	CASSLRVDQPQHF
-	-	TRBV11-2	TRBJ1-2	TGTGCCAGCAGCTTTCAGGGAAATGGCTACACCTTC	CASSFQGNGYTF
-	once	TRBV18	TRBJ1-4	TGTGCCAGCTCACCCTACGGACGGACGCCAAATGAAAAACTGTTTTTT	CASSPYGRTPNEKLFF
TRBD1	-	TRBV11-3	TRBJ2-1	TGTGCCAGCAGCTCCTACCAGGACAGGAACAATGAGCAGTTCTTC	CASSSYQDRNNEQFF
TRBD1	-	TRBV29-1	TRBJ1-2	TGCAGCGCCGGGGACAGGGCAAACTATGGCTACACCTTC	CSAGDRANYGYTF
TRBD2	-	TRBV10-2	TRBJ2-7	TGCGCCACCAGACTAGCGGGAGGGCCTGGGGGGCGCGAGCAGTACTTC	CATRLAGGPGGREQYF
-	-	TRBV9	TRBJ2-6	TGTGCCAGCAGCGTAGGGGGTTTCACTGGGGCCAACGTCCTGACTTTC	CASSVGGFTGANVLTF
-	-	TRBV11-2	TRBJ2-1	TGTGCCAGCAGCTCCGCCGACTCGGGCTACAATGAGCAGTTCTTC	CASSSADSGYNEQFF
-	-	TRBV19	TRBJ2-6	TGTGCCAGTAGGAACAGTTACTCTGGGGCCAACGTCCTGACTTTC	CASRNSYSGANVLTF